This TCR beta chain stems from a study of spatial heterogeneity in lung cancer. Germline assignment: CDR1 ENHRY and CDR2 SYGVKD. V lost 7 bases, J lost 0 bases, and 9 bases lay in between. CDR3 size: 13 residues. Single TCR cDNA molecules each had their own unique molecular identifier. Each CDR3 protein is one row after TCRdb ran MiXCR on the 5' RACE reads. Of about 120,000 distinct CDR3 sequences detected, 9% to 15% appear once; the ten largest clones hold around 17%. Regarding time point: blood at routine non-recurrence follow-up after resection. From tumor, nontumor lung or frozen PBMC, whole RNA was taken unsorted for sequencing. This clonotype was detected only a few times.

This TCR was sampled from a male donor with early-stage non-small cell lung cancer. Source: PBMCs, taken at follow-up. The chain recombines TRBV10-3 with TRBJ1-1; D unresolved. CDR3 sequence (DNA): TGTGCCATCAACGAAAACGTGAACACTGAAGCTTTCTTT. Translating gives CAINENVNTEAFF.